Shown below are 19 T cell receptor beta chains from a single sample sequenced in a study of T cells after yellow fever vaccination. Each CDR3 protein gets one entry after TCRdb re-called the 5' RACE reads with MiXCR. The sample lists about 330,000 distinct CDR3 sequences; 6.8% were seen once. Sequenced here: PBMCs, sampled roughly seven weeks after the first yellow fever vaccination. Receptors were obtained from a man younger than 35 who received the YFV17D yellow fever vaccine.

This clonotype was recorded at least ten times. The chain carries TRBV6-2 or TRBV6-3 and TRBJ2-7; 7 bases line up with TRBD1. There are 15 residues in the CDR3. Germline trimming cut 6 bases from V and 0 bases from J; bases unmatched to any gene: 8. Germline CDR1 reads MNHEY; CDR2 reads SVGEGT. The CDR3 is CASRFDRASSYEQYF. The CDR3 DNA reads TGTGCCAGCAGATTCGACAGGGCAAGCTCCTACGAGCAGTACTTC.

The chain recombines TRBV6-6 with TRBJ2-7; a weak D match, TRBD1 (5 bases). Trimming left V 4 bases short and J 5 bases short, with 12 bases between. Per the germline V gene, CDR1 is MNHNY and CDR2 is SVGAGI (reference sequence). There are 13 residues in the CDR3. The CDR3 DNA reads TGTGCCAGCAGTTCTGGGGCAGGGCACGAGCAGTACGTC. It specifies CASSSGAGHEQYV.

This clonotype was found a few times. The V call is TRBV28, the J call TRBJ2-7; D may be TRBD1 (6 bases). CDR1 is MDHEN, CDR2 SYDVKM, per germline. CDR3 length equals 15 residues. Trimming shortened V by 2 bases and J by 1 base, and 12 bases separated the two germline ends. The CDR3 coding sequence is TGTGCCAGCAGTTTAGGACAGTCAGAATCCTACGAGCAGTACGTC. This gives the protein CASSLGQSESYEQYV.

This clonotype was counted only a few times. The chain combines TRBV29-1 with TRBJ2-2, with D possibly being TRBD1 (6 bases). The V gene lost 4 bases and the J gene lost 3 bases, with 21 bases spanning the gap. The CDR3 consists of 17 residues. Germline V gene data show CDR1 as SQVTM and CDR2 as ANQGSEA. Here the CDR3 reads CSVGGGGDPRDTGELFF. The CDR3 nucleotides are TGCAGCGTTGGAGGGGGTGGAGATCCGCGAGACACCGGGGAGCTGTTTTTT.

Only a few counts were recorded for this clonotype. The chain has TRBV2 and TRBJ2-3; D is ambiguous. V lost 8 bases to trimming and J lost 2 bases, with 5 bases between them. Germline loops: CDR1 SNHLY, CDR2 FYNNEI. The CDR3 length is 11 residues. This chain's CDR3 is CASLTTDTQYF. DNA for the CDR3: TGTGCCAGCTTAACCACAGATACGCAGTATTTT.

This clonotype was seen at least ten times. V usage is TRBV6-1 and J usage is TRBJ2-1, with no clear D. Germline V gene data show CDR1 as MNHNS and CDR2 as SASEGT. V was cut by 8 bases and J by 3 bases, with 17 bases left in between. There are 15 residues in the CDR3. CDR3 nucleotide sequence: TGTGCCAGCGATTCGAACCTTCGGCTCTACAATGAGCAGTTCTTC. Encoded protein: CASDSNLRLYNEQFF.

A few counts support this clonotype. The chain is built from TRBV5-1 and TRBJ2-1; either TRBD1 or TRBD2 may supply D (7 bases each). Trimming took 6 bases from V and 8 from J, leaving 24 bases between them. Germline-derived CDR1 and CDR2 are SGHRS and YFSETQ. CDR3 length equals 16 residues. CDR3: CASTPEGQRGGDEQFF. CDR3 nucleotides: TGCGCCAGCACCCCGGAGGGACAGCGTGGGGGGGATGAGCAGTTCTTC.

This clonotype was observed a handful of times. The chain joins TRBV5-1 to TRBJ2-1; perhaps TRBD1 as D (6 bases). CDR1 is SGHRS and CDR2 is YFSETQ in the germline V gene. The CDR3 runs to 15 residues. The V end lost 4 bases, the J end lost 4 bases, and 15 bases lay between the germline ends. The CDR3 nucleotides read TGCGCCAGCAGCGATAGGGGGAGTTCATACAATGAGCAGTTCTTC. Amino acid sequence: CASSDRGSSYNEQFF.

The rearrangement joins TRBV9 to TRBJ2-7; tentative D call: TRBD1 (5 bases). With 0 bases removed from V and 4 bases from J, the gap between germline ends came to 14 bases. Per the germline V gene, CDR1 is SGDLS and CDR2 is YYNGEE. The CDR3 runs 15 residues. CDR3 nucleotide sequence: TGTGCCAGCAGCGTAGTGGCCAGGGCCCCTTACGAGCAGTACGTC. This translates into CASSVVARAPYEQYV.

This clonotype was seen only a few times. The chain joins TRBV11-1 to TRBJ1-6; 7 bases are shared with TRBD1. The V segment lost 6 bases and the J segment 4 bases; nucleotides outside the gene matches: 15. Germline loops: CDR1 SGHAT, CDR2 FQDESV (reference sequence). The CDR3 runs to 18 residues. The CDR3 DNA reads TGTGCCAGCAGACCGTTTTTCCGGACAGGAGATTATAATTCACCCCTCCACTTT. Translation: CASRPFFRTGDYNSPLHF. Complete variable domain (other parts from reference TRBV11-1 and TRBJ1-6): EAEVAQSPRYKITEKSQAVAFWCDPISGHATLYWYRQILGQGPELLVQFQDESVVDDSQLPKDRFSAERLKGVDSTLKIQPAELGDSAMYLCASRPFFRTGDYNSPLHFGNGTRLTVT.

This clonotype has more than one count but fewer than ten. This chain links TRBV20-1 with TRBJ2-3; 8 bases agree with TRBD1. In germline, CDR1 is DFQATT, CDR2 SNEGSKA (reference sequence). J lost 3 bases, V lost 3 bases, and 5 bases had no gene match. The CDR3 is made up of 14 amino acids. For the CDR3, the DNA is TGCAGTGCTAGCCACAGGGGGAGGACAGATACGCAGTATTTT. Its protein product is CSASHRGRTDTQYF.

The rearrangement joins TRBV5-6 to TRBJ2-1, with D perhaps matching TRBD2 (5 bases). Trimming left V 4 bases short and J 9 bases short, with 20 bases between. Germline CDR1 and CDR2: SGHDT and YYEEEE. CDR3 length: 15 amino acids. The CDR3 spells CASSNPGTSWVEQFF. The CDR3 DNA sequence: TGTGCCAGCAGCAACCCTGGAACTAGTTGGGTTGAGCAGTTCTTC.

This clonotype was detected a few times. This sequence joins TRBV29-1 and TRBJ2-2; D is undetermined. The germline V gene has CDR1 SQVTM and CDR2 ANQGSEA. This CDR3 is built from 14 residues. The germline V and J ends were trimmed by 0 bases and 7 bases, with 12 bases remaining between them. The CDR3 sequence is CSVEEKGQGGELFF. In nucleotides, the CDR3 is TGCAGCGTTGAAGAGAAGGGCCAAGGCGGGGAGCTGTTTTTT.

V and J are TRBV6-1 and TRBJ2-7; 8 positions agree with TRBD1. The junction had 9 bases not matched to a gene; V was cut back by 8 bases and J by 0 bases. This CDR3 is built from 15 residues. Per the germline V gene, CDR1 is MNHNS and CDR2 is SASEGT. CDR3 in DNA: TGTGCCAGCGTACGACAGGGGATCCGCTCCTACGAGCAGTACGTC. This gives the protein CASVRQGIRSYEQYV.

The chain combines TRBV4-1 with TRBJ1-6, with TRBD1 matching 11 bases. CDR3 length: 21 residues. Germline values: CDR1 MGHRA, CDR2 YSYEKL. The ends lost 0 bases at V and 7 bases at J; junction bases unmatched: 17. The CDR3 bases are TGCGCCAGCAGCCAAGATCCAAGAAATACCTCGGACAGGGGGCCGAATTCACCCCTCCACTTT. Translation: CASSQDPRNTSDRGPNSPLHF.

This sequence joins TRBV19 and TRBJ1-1; D might be TRBD1 (5 bases). The CDR3 loop spans 12 amino acids. Germline V gene data show CDR1 as LNHDA and CDR2 as SQIVND (reference sequence). Trimming removed 10 bases from V and 5 bases from J, with 14 bases in between. CDR3 nucleotides: TGTGCCACCCACGGGGGTGGGACTGAAGCTTTCTTT. It translates to CATHGGGTEAFF.

This clonotype was seen a few times. This chain connects TRBV5-1 to TRBJ2-5, with TRBD2 identical over 8 bases. The trim removed 7 bases at V and 2 bases at J, leaving 7 bases unmatched. Looked up from germline, CDR1 is SGHRS and CDR2 is YFSETQ. This CDR3 has 14 residues. CDR3 sequence (DNA): TGCGCCAGCCCCGGGGGGGGGGTTCAAGAGACCCAGTACTTC. Encoded protein: CASPGGGVQETQYF. Supplemented by reference TRBV5-1 and TRBJ2-5, the full variable domain reads KAGVTQTPRYLIKTRGQQVTLSCSPISGHRSVSWYQQTPGQGLQFLFEYFSETQRNKGNFPGRFSGRQFSNSRSEMNVSTLELGDSALYLCASPGGGVQETQYFGPGTRLLVL.

The chain carries TRBV5-1 and TRBJ2-7; D is perhaps TRBD2 (5 bases). Between the trimmed V and J ends, which lost 6 bases and 2 bases, there was a span of 12 bases. Germline-derived CDR1 and CDR2 are SGHRS and YFSETQ. The CDR3 is 13 amino acids. This CDR3 is CASTPGNPYEQYV. DNA for the CDR3: TGCGCCAGCACCCCGGGGAACCCCTACGAGCAGTACGTC.

This clonotype showed up just a few times. The chain combines TRBV7-2 with TRBJ1-1; TRBD1 might be the D (6 bases). The V end was cut by 4 bases, the J end by 0 bases, with 15 bases between. This CDR3 contains 16 residues. Germline V gene lookup returns CDR1 SGHTA and CDR2 FQGNSA. The CDR3: CASSSTGTRMNTEAFF. DNA for the CDR3: TGTGCCAGCAGCTCAACCGGGACACGAATGAACACTGAAGCTTTCTTT.